The rows below give T cell receptor beta chains drawn from one sample of a study of CD8 T cells in Susac syndrome. TCRdb re-called the immunoSEQ multiplex PCR reads with MiXCR, one entry per CDR3 protein. The repertoire includes 65,000 to 90,000 distinct CDR3 sequences, about 94% of them detected once, and about 0.4% sits in the top ten. What was sequenced was CD8+ T cells from PBMCs. These receptors were taken from a human donor with multiple sclerosis. The CDR3 runs from the conserved cysteine through the conserved F or W. D genes are given only for firm matches. Size tells how often a clone was seen (once, few, many) or the class of an expanded clone, and some rows leave it out.

CDR3 DNA: TGCAGCGTTACAACGGCCAGGGCGAACACCGGGGAGCTGTTTTTT
CDR3 protein: CSVTTARANTGELFF
J gene: TRBJ2-2
clone size: .
D gene: .
V gene: TRBV29-1

CDR3 DNA: TGTGCCACCGACAGACTAGCGGGAGGAACAGATACGCAGTATTTT
CDR3 protein: CATDRLAGGTDTQYF
J gene: TRBJ2-3
clone size: .
D gene: TRBD2
V gene: TRBV27

CDR3 DNA: TGTGCCAGCAGCCAAGGAGGCAGGTGGGATCAGCCCCAGCATTTT
CDR3 protein: CASSQGGRWDQPQHF
J gene: TRBJ1-5
clone size: .
D gene: .
V gene: TRBV3-1

CDR3 DNA: TGCAGCGTCGACACAGGGACGGGGGACACCGGGGAGCTGTTTTTT
CDR3 protein: CSVDTGTGDTGELFF
J gene: TRBJ2-2
clone size: .
D gene: .
V gene: TRBV29-1

CDR3 DNA: TGTGCCAGCAGCGTGTACATTAACACCGGGGAGCTGTTTTTT
CDR3 protein: CASSVYINTGELFF
J gene: TRBJ2-2
clone size: .
D gene: .
V gene: TRBV9

CDR3 DNA: TGTGCCAGCAGCTTAGGTTTTAGCAATCAGCCCCAGCATTTT
CDR3 protein: CASSLGFSNQPQHF
J gene: TRBJ1-5
clone size: .
D gene: .
V gene: TRBV7-2

CDR3 DNA: TGTGCCAGCAGTTCATCAGGGTTCTACGAGCAGTACTTC
CDR3 protein: CASSSSGFYEQYF
J gene: TRBJ2-7
clone size: .
D gene: .
V gene: TRBV27

CDR3 DNA: TGTGCCAGCAGCTCCAGACTAGCGGGCGAGGAGACCCAGTACTTC
CDR3 protein: CASSSRLAGEETQYF
J gene: TRBJ2-5
clone size: .
D gene: TRBD2
V gene: TRBV7-9

CDR3 DNA: TGTGCCAGCAGTGAATCAGGACAGGGCTACGAGCAGTACTTC
CDR3 protein: CASSESGQGYEQYF
J gene: TRBJ2-7
clone size: .
D gene: TRBD1
V gene: TRBV2

CDR3 DNA: TGTGCCACCAGCCGGGACAGGGTCTACGAGCAGTACTTC
CDR3 protein: CATSRDRVYEQYF
J gene: TRBJ2-7
clone size: .
D gene: TRBD1
V gene: TRBV2

CDR3 DNA: TGTGCCAGCAGTCGACAGTTTAACACTGAAGCTTTCTTT
CDR3 protein: CASSRQFNTEAFF
J gene: TRBJ1-1
clone size: once
D gene: .
V gene: TRBV6-2/TRBV6-3

CDR3 DNA: TGTGCCAGCAGTCGGGGGGGGACGGAGACCCAGTACTTC
CDR3 protein: CASSRGGTETQYF
J gene: TRBJ2-5
clone size: .
D gene: TRBD2
V gene: TRBV6-2/TRBV6-3

CDR3 DNA: TGCAGCGTTCGGGGGGACAGTCGTTCAGCTAACTATGGCTACACCTTC
CDR3 protein: CSVRGDSRSANYGYTF
J gene: TRBJ1-2
clone size: .
D gene: TRBD1
V gene: TRBV29-1

CDR3 DNA: TGTGCCAGCAGCCTGCCAGCGGCTTCGAACACCGGGGAGCTGTTTTTT
CDR3 protein: CASSLPAASNTGELFF
J gene: TRBJ2-2
clone size: .
D gene: .
V gene: TRBV4-2

CDR3 DNA: TGTGCCATCACCCCAGGCCCCGAACGGGACACCGGGGAGCTGTTTTTT
CDR3 protein: CAITPGPERDTGELFF
J gene: TRBJ2-2
clone size: .
D gene: .
V gene: TRBV10-3

CDR3 DNA: TGTGCCAGCGGAGGAGTAGGGACAGGGGGGGGCAATCAGCCCCAGCATTTT
CDR3 protein: CASGGVGTGGGNQPQHF
J gene: TRBJ1-5
clone size: once
D gene: TRBD1
V gene: TRBV27

CDR3 DNA: TGTGCCAGCAGTAGGGGACAGCTCACTGAAGCTTTCTTT
CDR3 protein: CASSRGQLTEAFF
J gene: TRBJ1-1
clone size: .
D gene: TRBD1
V gene: TRBV7-8

CDR3 DNA: TGCAGCGCAACAGGGGATCACTATGGCTACACCTTC
CDR3 protein: CSATGDHYGYTF
J gene: TRBJ1-2
clone size: .
D gene: TRBD1
V gene: TRBV29-1

CDR3 DNA: TGTGCCAGCAGTGAATCTCGGGACAGGGGGCATGAGCAGTTCTTC
CDR3 protein: CASSESRDRGHEQFF
J gene: TRBJ2-1
clone size: .
D gene: TRBD1
V gene: TRBV25-1

CDR3 DNA: TGTGCCAGCAGCGTATCCGCCCCCGCTTTAAGGACAGGGCACATGAACACTGAAGCTTTCTTT
CDR3 protein: CASSVSAPALRTGHMNTEAFF
J gene: TRBJ1-1
clone size: .
D gene: TRBD1
V gene: TRBV9

CDR3 DNA: TGTGCCAGCACCCCCTCAACATTGGTCTATGGCTACACCTTC
CDR3 protein: CASTPSTLVYGYTF
J gene: TRBJ1-2
clone size: .
D gene: .
V gene: TRBV7-9

CDR3 DNA: TGTGCCAGCAGTCTAGCGTTTTACGAGCAGTACTTC
CDR3 protein: CASSLAFYEQYF
J gene: TRBJ2-7
clone size: few
D gene: .
V gene: TRBV11-2

CDR3 DNA: TGTGCCAGCAGCCCGTCTCGGGTAGTCTATGATTCACCCCTCCACTTT
CDR3 protein: CASSPSRVVYDSPLHF
J gene: TRBJ1-6
clone size: .
D gene: .
V gene: TRBV7-2

CDR3 DNA: TGTGCCAGCAGTTACTCGACGCTAGCCAAAAACATTCAGTACTTC
CDR3 protein: CASSYSTLAKNIQYF
J gene: TRBJ2-4
clone size: once
D gene: .
V gene: TRBV6-2/TRBV6-3

CDR3 DNA: TGTGCCAGCAGCTATGGCCCTGTCAATGAGCAGTTCTTC
CDR3 protein: CASSYGPVNEQFF
J gene: TRBJ2-1
clone size: .
D gene: .
V gene: TRBV7-2

CDR3 DNA: TGTGCCAGCAGCTTAAGACAGGGGGAGGTGACCCAGCATTTT
CDR3 protein: CASSLRQGEVTQHF
J gene: TRBJ1-5
clone size: .
D gene: TRBD1
V gene: TRBV7-8

CDR3 DNA: TGTGCCAGCAGTTACGGGCAGGGTACAGATACGCAGTATTTT
CDR3 protein: CASSYGQGTDTQYF
J gene: TRBJ2-3
clone size: .
D gene: .
V gene: TRBV6-5

CDR3 DNA: TGTGCTAGCAGCCCTTGGACCGGCCACTTT
CDR3 protein: CASSPWTGHF
J gene: TRBJ1-3
clone size: once
D gene: .
V gene: TRBV7-7

CDR3 DNA: TGTGCCAGCAGCTTAACTGCGGAGACTGAAGCTTTCTTT
CDR3 protein: CASSLTAETEAFF
J gene: TRBJ1-1
clone size: .
D gene: .
V gene: TRBV13

CDR3 DNA: TGTGCCAGCAGCTCCCAGGACTGGGGCCCTGAAGCTTTCTTT
CDR3 protein: CASSSQDWGPEAFF
J gene: TRBJ1-1
clone size: .
D gene: .
V gene: TRBV7-9

CDR3 DNA: TGCAGCGTCCCGACCCCCTCAGGCGAGCAGTACTTC
CDR3 protein: CSVPTPSGEQYF
J gene: TRBJ2-7
clone size: .
D gene: .
V gene: TRBV29-1

CDR3 DNA: TGCGCCAGCAGCCAAGACTTACTAGCGGGGGGGCAAGAGACCCAGTACTTC
CDR3 protein: CASSQDLLAGGQETQYF
J gene: TRBJ2-5
clone size: .
D gene: TRBD2
V gene: TRBV4-1

CDR3 DNA: TGTGCCATTCGGACTGCTGCGTACGAGCAGTACTTC
CDR3 protein: CAIRTAAYEQYF
J gene: TRBJ2-7
clone size: .
D gene: .
V gene: TRBV10-3

CDR3 DNA: TGTGCCAGCAGTTTAAGTGACGGAGCCAATCAGCCCCAGCATTTT
CDR3 protein: CASSLSDGANQPQHF
J gene: TRBJ1-5
clone size: .
D gene: .
V gene: TRBV12-3/TRBV12-4

CDR3 DNA: TGTGCCTGGAGAGCACAGCACAATGAGCAGTTCTTC
CDR3 protein: CAWRAQHNEQFF
J gene: TRBJ2-1
clone size: .
D gene: .
V gene: TRBV30

CDR3 DNA: TGTGCCAGCAGTGAAGTCATCTACGAGCAGTACTTC
CDR3 protein: CASSEVIYEQYF
J gene: TRBJ2-7
clone size: .
D gene: .
V gene: TRBV25-1

CDR3 DNA: TGTGCCAGCAGCTCCGGAAGAGAATCTGGGGCCAACGTCCTGACTTTC
CDR3 protein: CASSSGRESGANVLTF
J gene: TRBJ2-6
clone size: .
D gene: .
V gene: TRBV7-6

CDR3 DNA: TGTGCCAGCAGCGCTGGGGGGTCCTACAATGAGCAGTTCTTC
CDR3 protein: CASSAGGSYNEQFF
J gene: TRBJ2-1
clone size: few
D gene: .
V gene: TRBV9

CDR3 DNA: TGTGCCAGCAGCTTGGGGGACGGAAAACTGTTTTTT
CDR3 protein: CASSLGDGKLFF
J gene: TRBJ1-4
clone size: .
D gene: .
V gene: TRBV5-4

CDR3 DNA: TGTGCCAGCAGAGACAGGGCCACTGAAGCTTTCTTT
CDR3 protein: CASRDRATEAFF
J gene: TRBJ1-1
clone size: .
D gene: TRBD1
V gene: TRBV25-1

CDR3 DNA: TGTGCCAGCAGTGGGGGGGCCAGTACAGATACGCAGTATTTT
CDR3 protein: CASSGGASTDTQYF
J gene: TRBJ2-3
clone size: .
D gene: .
V gene: TRBV9

CDR3 DNA: TGTGCCAGCAGCCCGCGGGGGAATTATTACGAGCAGTACTTC
CDR3 protein: CASSPRGNYYEQYF
J gene: TRBJ2-7
clone size: .
D gene: TRBD2
V gene: TRBV11-2

CDR3 DNA: TGTGCCTGGAGTGTCGCTAGCGGGAGAATGGACAATGAGCAGTTCTTC
CDR3 protein: CAWSVASGRMDNEQFF
J gene: TRBJ2-1
clone size: .
D gene: TRBD2
V gene: TRBV30

CDR3 DNA: TGTGCCAGCAGTTTATTGCGCCTCATCCTCGGCACAGATACGCAGTATTTT
CDR3 protein: CASSLLRLILGTDTQYF
J gene: TRBJ2-3
clone size: .
D gene: .
V gene: TRBV27

CDR3 DNA: TGTGCCAGCAGCTTCGGGACAGCTCGGGCCACTGAAGCTTTCTTT
CDR3 protein: CASSFGTARATEAFF
J gene: TRBJ1-1
clone size: .
D gene: TRBD1
V gene: TRBV7-9

CDR3 DNA: TGTGCCAGCACCGCCGGGACTAGCCACCGTTCCTACGAGCAGTACTTC
CDR3 protein: CASTAGTSHRSYEQYF
J gene: TRBJ2-7
clone size: .
D gene: TRBD2
V gene: TRBV6-2/TRBV6-3

CDR3 DNA: TGTGCCAGCAGCTTAGTTTGGGCGGGGCTGGTCCAAGAGACCCAGTACTTC
CDR3 protein: CASSLVWAGLVQETQYF
J gene: TRBJ2-5
clone size: .
D gene: .
V gene: TRBV7-9

CDR3 DNA: TGTGCCAGCAGTGAACTAGCGGGAGTTTACCCCATCTACAATGAGCAGTTCTTC
CDR3 protein: CASSELAGVYPIYNEQFF
J gene: TRBJ2-1
clone size: .
D gene: TRBD2
V gene: TRBV6-4

CDR3 DNA: TGCGCCAGCAGCCAAGAAGGGACAGGGGGTAGTGAGCAGTTCTTC
CDR3 protein: CASSQEGTGGSEQFF
J gene: TRBJ2-1
clone size: .
D gene: TRBD1
V gene: TRBV4-1

CDR3 DNA: TGTGCCAGCTCACCCAGGCAGGTCAATCAGCCCCAGCATTTT
CDR3 protein: CASSPRQVNQPQHF
J gene: TRBJ1-5
clone size: .
D gene: .
V gene: TRBV18

CDR3 DNA: TGTGCCAGCAGCTTGGAGACCCAGTACTTC
CDR3 protein: CASSLETQYF
J gene: TRBJ2-5
clone size: .
D gene: .
V gene: TRBV7-8

CDR3 DNA: TGTGCCAGCAGTGCGCCGGGACAGCCGCCCCACGAGCAGTACTTC
CDR3 protein: CASSAPGQPPHEQYF
J gene: TRBJ2-7
clone size: .
D gene: TRBD1
V gene: TRBV5-6

CDR3 DNA: TGCAGCGCCTGGGACTTCAGCCAAGAGACCCAGTACTTC
CDR3 protein: CSAWDFSQETQYF
J gene: TRBJ2-5
clone size: .
D gene: .
V gene: TRBV29-1

CDR3 DNA: TGCGCCAGCAGCCAAGGCATCGTGGGAGGGACCTACAATGAGCAGTTCTTC
CDR3 protein: CASSQGIVGGTYNEQFF
J gene: TRBJ2-1
clone size: .
D gene: TRBD2
V gene: TRBV4-1

CDR3 DNA: TGTGCCAGCAGCTTAACGGGAGTATTTACAGATACGCAGTATTTT
CDR3 protein: CASSLTGVFTDTQYF
J gene: TRBJ2-3
clone size: .
D gene: .
V gene: TRBV7-3

CDR3 DNA: TGTGCCAGCGGCAGCGGTGAGCAGTACTTC
CDR3 protein: CASGSGEQYF
J gene: TRBJ2-7
clone size: once
D gene: .
V gene: TRBV2

CDR3 DNA: TGTGCCAGCAGACCCCCGGAGCGGGGGGTTTCTACGCAGTATTTT
CDR3 protein: CASRPPERGVSTQYF
J gene: TRBJ2-3
clone size: once
D gene: TRBD2
V gene: TRBV6-2/TRBV6-3

CDR3 DNA: TGTGCCAGCAGCTTCTGGGGAGCCGGGGACGAGCAGTACTTC
CDR3 protein: CASSFWGAGDEQYF
J gene: TRBJ2-7
clone size: .
D gene: .
V gene: TRBV5-6

CDR3 DNA: TGTGCCTCCCGGGACGGACCAGCTGGGGCCAACGTCCTGACTTTC
CDR3 protein: CASRDGPAGANVLTF
J gene: TRBJ2-6
clone size: .
D gene: .
V gene: TRBV30